Listed below are T cell receptor beta chains from one sample, sequenced in a study of T-cell reconstitution after alpha-beta-depleted transplantation in children. TCRdb analysed the PCR reads with MiXCR anew, one entry per CDR3 protein. The sample lists roughly 500,000 distinct CDR3 sequences; over 9.5% were seen once. The sample consisted of PBMCs, taken before TCRalphabeta/CD19-depleted stem cell transplant. These receptor sequences come from a child aged 2 to 10 with inherited bone marrow failure, due to receive a stem cell transplant. Both conserved end residues are part of each CDR3. D genes are given only for firm matches. For some rows the clone size is stated as once, few or many, or as a class when expanded; others skip it.

j_gene: TRBJ2-7
abundance: many
v_gene: TRBV4-3
d_gene: TRBD2
CDR3nt: TGCGCCAGCAGCCAGGGTACTAGCGGCGAGCAGTACTTC
CDR3aa: CASSQGTSGEQYF

j_gene: TRBJ2-5
abundance: many
v_gene: TRBV5-4
d_gene: -
CDR3nt: TGTGCCAGCAGCTCGACCCCCTCCGGTGGAGGGGGAGAGACCCAGTACTTC
CDR3aa: CASSSTPSGGGGETQYF

j_gene: TRBJ2-7
abundance: few
v_gene: TRBV6-1
d_gene: -
CDR3nt: TGTGCCAGCAGCGGGAGTCCCCTCTACGAGCAGTACTTC
CDR3aa: CASSGSPLYEQYF

j_gene: TRBJ2-1
abundance: many
v_gene: TRBV6-6
d_gene: -
CDR3nt: TGTGCCAGCTCCAATGACAATGAGCAGTTCTTC
CDR3aa: CASSNDNEQFF

j_gene: TRBJ2-7
abundance: -
v_gene: TRBV7-2
d_gene: -
CDR3nt: TGTGCCAGCAGCATCACGGGCGGCAGGGGAAACGAGCAGTACTTC
CDR3aa: CASSITGGRGNEQYF

j_gene: TRBJ2-3
abundance: -
v_gene: TRBV20-1
d_gene: TRBD2
CDR3nt: TGCAGTGCTAGTCCTTTCGGCGCGGGAGTAGCGCAGTATTTT
CDR3aa: CSASPFGAGVAQYF

j_gene: TRBJ1-2
abundance: many
v_gene: TRBV10-3
d_gene: -
CDR3nt: TGTGCCATCAGTGAGGAGGGTGGCTATGGCTACACCTTC
CDR3aa: CAISEEGGYGYTF

j_gene: TRBJ2-1
abundance: few
v_gene: TRBV30
d_gene: -
CDR3nt: TGTGCCTGGAGTGTCCTCCACTTCGACACACCTTCGCGGAATGAGCAGTTCTTC
CDR3aa: CAWSVLHFDTPSRNEQFF

j_gene: TRBJ2-7
abundance: many
v_gene: TRBV20-1
d_gene: TRBD2
CDR3nt: TGCAGTGCTAGGGTGGCGGGAGAGTCCTACGAGCAGTACTTC
CDR3aa: CSARVAGESYEQYF

j_gene: TRBJ2-1
abundance: many
v_gene: TRBV27
d_gene: TRBD2
CDR3nt: TGTGCCAGCAGTCGGACTAGCGGGAACGTCAATGAGCAGTTCTTC
CDR3aa: CASSRTSGNVNEQFF

j_gene: TRBJ2-2
abundance: few
v_gene: TRBV14
d_gene: -
CDR3nt: TGTGCCAGCAGCCCCCTCGGCAGGACCCTCACCGGGGAGCTGTTTTTT
CDR3aa: CASSPLGRTLTGELFF

j_gene: TRBJ1-4
abundance: many
v_gene: TRBV6-6
d_gene: -
CDR3nt: TGTGCCAGCAGTTACAGAATTCGGGAAAAACTGTTTTTT
CDR3aa: CASSYRIREKLFF

j_gene: TRBJ2-5
abundance: many
v_gene: TRBV12-3/TRBV12-4
d_gene: -
CDR3nt: TGTGCCAGCGCTACCCCCTTCTCGCAAGAGACCCAGTACTTC
CDR3aa: CASATPFSQETQYF

j_gene: TRBJ1-6
abundance: many
v_gene: TRBV6-1
d_gene: TRBD1
CDR3nt: TGTGCCAGCAGATGGACAGGGGGGAATTCACCCCTCCACTTT
CDR3aa: CASRWTGGNSPLHF

j_gene: TRBJ2-7
abundance: many
v_gene: TRBV20-1
d_gene: -
CDR3nt: TGCAGTGCTAGAGTGTCGTCGGGTCCCTACGAGCAGTACTTC
CDR3aa: CSARVSSGPYEQYF

j_gene: TRBJ2-7
abundance: many
v_gene: TRBV9
d_gene: TRBD1
CDR3nt: TGTGCCAGCAGCCCCCAACCGGACAGGGCTAAAGAGCAGTACTTC
CDR3aa: CASSPQPDRAKEQYF

j_gene: TRBJ2-3
abundance: many
v_gene: TRBV11-2
d_gene: TRBD2
CDR3nt: TGTGCCAGCAGCTTAGAGAGGCGGGGGGCTAGCACAGATACGCAGTATTTT
CDR3aa: CASSLERRGASTDTQYF

j_gene: TRBJ2-2
abundance: few
v_gene: TRBV30
d_gene: TRBD2
CDR3nt: TGTGCCTGGAGTGTGCTAGCGGCCAGAGGGGAGCTGTTTTTT
CDR3aa: CAWSVLAARGELFF

j_gene: TRBJ2-4
abundance: many
v_gene: TRBV28
d_gene: TRBD2
CDR3nt: TGTGCCAGCAGTTTAACCCCGGGAGGAAACATTCAGTACTTC
CDR3aa: CASSLTPGGNIQYF

j_gene: TRBJ2-1
abundance: many
v_gene: TRBV3-1
d_gene: -
CDR3nt: TGTGCCAGCAGCCGTCCCTACCAACCAGGTGAGCAGTTCTTC
CDR3aa: CASSRPYQPGEQFF

j_gene: TRBJ2-7
abundance: many
v_gene: TRBV12-3/TRBV12-4
d_gene: -
CDR3nt: TGTGCCAGCAGCGGGGAAGAGACCGTCTCCTTGGAGCAGTACTTC
CDR3aa: CASSGEETVSLEQYF

j_gene: TRBJ2-2
abundance: many
v_gene: TRBV5-1
d_gene: TRBD2
CDR3nt: TGCGCCAGCAGCTCGAGGAGCGGGAGGGCAGCAAACACCGGGGAGCTGTTTTTT
CDR3aa: CASSSRSGRAANTGELFF

j_gene: TRBJ2-7
abundance: -
v_gene: TRBV4-3
d_gene: TRBD1
CDR3nt: TGCGCCAGCAGCCATCGAGGGGGCGCTTCCCACGAGCAGTACTTC
CDR3aa: CASSHRGGASHEQYF

j_gene: TRBJ2-1
abundance: many
v_gene: TRBV6-2/TRBV6-3
d_gene: -
CDR3nt: TGTGCCAGCCTGGGACTGTTCTACAATGAGCAGTTCTTC
CDR3aa: CASLGLFYNEQFF

j_gene: TRBJ2-1
abundance: many
v_gene: TRBV15
d_gene: TRBD2
CDR3nt: TGTGCCACCAGCAGAGGAGGGACTAGCGGGAGTTGGGTTGAGCAGTTCTTC
CDR3aa: CATSRGGTSGSWVEQFF

j_gene: TRBJ2-3
abundance: many
v_gene: TRBV10-3
d_gene: -
CDR3nt: TGTGCCATCAGTGAGCCTAGCGACACAGATACGCAGTATTTT
CDR3aa: CAISEPSDTDTQYF

j_gene: TRBJ2-3
abundance: many
v_gene: TRBV27
d_gene: TRBD2
CDR3nt: TGTGCCAGCAGTTTAATACCGGGACTAGCGTTAGGGGCAGATACGCAGTATTTT
CDR3aa: CASSLIPGLALGADTQYF

j_gene: TRBJ2-5
abundance: many
v_gene: TRBV7-2
d_gene: -
CDR3nt: TGTGCCAGCAGCTTAGAAATAGTCCAAGAGACCCAGTACTTC
CDR3aa: CASSLEIVQETQYF

j_gene: TRBJ2-1
abundance: many
v_gene: TRBV6-6
d_gene: -
CDR3nt: TGTGCCAGCAGCTCTCAACGAGCAAGTGAGCAGTTCTTC
CDR3aa: CASSSQRASEQFF

j_gene: TRBJ2-2
abundance: many
v_gene: TRBV5-1
d_gene: TRBD2
CDR3nt: TGCGCCAGCAGCTTGCCCACTAGCGCCGGCACCGGGGAGCTGTTTTTT
CDR3aa: CASSLPTSAGTGELFF

j_gene: TRBJ2-3
abundance: -
v_gene: TRBV12-3/TRBV12-4
d_gene: -
CDR3nt: TGTGCCAGCAGCCCAACGATGGGCGTCGTTACGCAGTATTTT
CDR3aa: CASSPTMGVVTQYF

j_gene: TRBJ2-2
abundance: many
v_gene: TRBV7-6
d_gene: TRBD1
CDR3nt: TGTGCCAGCAGCCTGACAGGGGGTCCCGGGGAGCTGTTTTTT
CDR3aa: CASSLTGGPGELFF

j_gene: TRBJ2-7
abundance: few
v_gene: TRBV4-3
d_gene: -
CDR3nt: TGCGCCAGCAGCCAAGCCGTGGGGGGGGCAGGGGAGCAGTACTTC
CDR3aa: CASSQAVGGAGEQYF

j_gene: TRBJ2-1
abundance: many
v_gene: TRBV29-1
d_gene: TRBD2
CDR3nt: TGCAGCGTCCCGACTAGCGGTATAGAGCAGTTCTTC
CDR3aa: CSVPTSGIEQFF

j_gene: TRBJ2-1
abundance: few
v_gene: TRBV19
d_gene: -
CDR3nt: TGTGCCAGTAGTTCCCAGGACGCCAGCTCCTACAATGAGCAGTTCTTC
CDR3aa: CASSSQDASSYNEQFF

j_gene: TRBJ2-2
abundance: few
v_gene: TRBV5-1
d_gene: -
CDR3nt: TGCGCCAGCAGCCCGGGACTCGTCACCGGGGAGCTGTTTTTT
CDR3aa: CASSPGLVTGELFF

j_gene: TRBJ2-1
abundance: many
v_gene: TRBV5-8
d_gene: -
CDR3nt: TGTGCCAGCAGCTTGGCGGTGGAGGGGATCTTAGAGCAGTTCTTC
CDR3aa: CASSLAVEGILEQFF

j_gene: TRBJ1-6
abundance: -
v_gene: TRBV7-9
d_gene: -
CDR3nt: TGTGCCAGCAGCGTCGCGGGGGTTAATTCACCCCTCCACTTT
CDR3aa: CASSVAGVNSPLHF

j_gene: TRBJ1-3
abundance: many
v_gene: TRBV5-1
d_gene: -
CDR3nt: TGCGCCAGCAGCCAGGAAGGGGTTGGAAACACCATATATTTT
CDR3aa: CASSQEGVGNTIYF

j_gene: TRBJ2-7
abundance: few
v_gene: TRBV7-9
d_gene: -
CDR3nt: TGTGCCAGCAGCCCCGCTCCGGACGAGCAGTACTTC
CDR3aa: CASSPAPDEQYF

j_gene: TRBJ2-7
abundance: many
v_gene: TRBV18
d_gene: -
CDR3nt: TGTGCCAGCTCACCCGGACCGGCGGGGGAGCAGTACTTC
CDR3aa: CASSPGPAGEQYF

j_gene: TRBJ1-1
abundance: many
v_gene: TRBV2
d_gene: -
CDR3nt: TGTGCCAGCAGTGAGTGGGGCCTGCTGAACACTGAAGCTTTCTTT
CDR3aa: CASSEWGLLNTEAFF

j_gene: TRBJ1-1
abundance: many
v_gene: TRBV6-5
d_gene: -
CDR3nt: TGTGCCAGCAGTTACTCGAGCAGGGGAGTCGCTGAAGCTTTCTTT
CDR3aa: CASSYSSRGVAEAFF

j_gene: TRBJ2-1
abundance: -
v_gene: TRBV7-2
d_gene: -
CDR3nt: TGTGCCAGCAGAAGGCGGGGGCTAGCGGAAGAGGGGGAGCAGTTCTTC
CDR3aa: CASRRRGLAEEGEQFF

j_gene: TRBJ2-2
abundance: -
v_gene: TRBV5-1
d_gene: TRBD2
CDR3nt: TGCGCCAGCAGCTCCAGACTAGCGGGAGAATTCGGGGAGCTGTTTTTT
CDR3aa: CASSSRLAGEFGELFF